This is a list of T cell receptor beta chains from one sample in a study of Ad26.COV2.S vaccination and SARS-CoV-2 variants. TCRdb's copy holds only in-frame clones and misses some; the assay was immunoSEQ multiplex PCR. The sample includes about 350,000 clones, 65% to 90% of them seen just once. The specimen was peripheral blood, collected in a trial of Ad26.COV2.S vaccine versus placebo. These TCRs come from a person aged 18 to 65 who received the Ad26.COV2.S COVID-19 vaccine or a placebo. Both conserved end residues are part of each CDR3. A D gene is named only where the DNA matches it firmly. Size tells how often a clone was seen (once, few, many) or the class of an expanded clone, and some rows leave it out.

j_gene	d_gene	v_gene	abundance	CDR3nt	CDR3aa
TRBJ2-7	TRBD1	TRBV2	-	TGTGCCAACTCCGGGACAGGGGTGTCCTACGAGCAGTACTTC	CANSGTGVSYEQYF
TRBJ1-4	TRBD1	TRBV27	once	TGTGCCAGCAGTTTATCTGGGACAGGAAAACTGTTTTTT	CASSLSGTGKLFF
TRBJ1-5	-	TRBV7-8	-	TGTGCCAGCAGCTTAGTGTTTAGGAGCAATCAGCCCCAGCATTTT	CASSLVFRSNQPQHF
TRBJ2-2	-	TRBV6-5	-	TGTGCCAGCGGGGCAAACACCGGGGAGCTGTTTTTT	CASGANTGELFF
TRBJ1-5	-	TRBV4-1	-	TGCGCCAGCAGCCAAGCGATCCCCGCCGGAGCACGTGGTCAGCCCCAGCATTTT	CASSQAIPAGARGQPQHF
TRBJ1-2	-	TRBV7-9	-	TGTGCCAGCAGCCCCAGGGGAGGGAGAGGGTATGGCTACACCTTC	CASSPRGGRGYGYTF
TRBJ1-2	-	TRBV28	-	TGTGCCAGCAGTTTCAAACAGAACTACTATGGCTACACCTTC	CASSFKQNYYGYTF
TRBJ2-3	-	TRBV4-3	-	TGCGCCAGCAGTCCGGGTACAGGGAAGGCAGATACGCAGTATTTT	CASSPGTGKADTQYF
TRBJ2-1	TRBD1	TRBV5-1	-	TGCGCCAGCAGCTTGGGGGACAGGGACAATGAGCAGTTCTTC	CASSLGDRDNEQFF
TRBJ2-7	TRBD1	TRBV5-1	-	TGCGCCAGCAGCTTTGCGACAGGGGGCGACCAGTACTTC	CASSFATGGDQYF
TRBJ1-4	-	TRBV7-2	-	TGTGCCAGCAGTTCCTCCGCCGCCCCTGCAACTAATGAAAAACTGTTTTTT	CASSSSAAPATNEKLFF
TRBJ1-5	-	TRBV2	-	TGTGCCAGCAGCCTCCGACAGAACAATCAGCCCCAGCATTTT	CASSLRQNNQPQHF
TRBJ1-2	-	TRBV7-3	-	TGTGCCAGCAGCTCCGGGGCAGGGCGGCAGCCTAGGGGCTACACCTTC	CASSSGAGRQPRGYTF
TRBJ2-5	TRBD2	TRBV7-9	once	TGTGCCAGCAGCTCCCCCGGACTAGCGGGGGGGCAAGAGACCCAGTACTTC	CASSSPGLAGGQETQYF
TRBJ1-2	-	TRBV5-6	-	TGTGCCAGCAGCTTAGACACCAACTATGGCTACACCTTC	CASSLDTNYGYTF
TRBJ2-7	TRBD2	TRBV5-5	-	TGTGCCAGCAGCCTATCCTCAGCGGGAGAAGGAGGGGAGCAGTACTTC	CASSLSSAGEGGEQYF
TRBJ2-7	TRBD2	TRBV27	-	TGTGCCAGCAGTCATGGGAGGGGCGAGCAGTACTTC	CASSHGRGEQYF
TRBJ1-4	-	TRBV3-1/TRBV3-2	-	TGTGCCAGCAGCCAAGATTCCGGGTCGGGAGAAAAACTGTTTTTT	CASSQDSGSGEKLFF
TRBJ2-2	-	TRBV5-1	few	TGCGCCAGCAGCATACCGGGTGGAACCGGGGAGCTGTTTTTT	CASSIPGGTGELFF
TRBJ2-7	TRBD1	TRBV27	-	TGTGCCAGCAGTTTAAGGGGGCCCCCCTACGAGCAGTACTTC	CASSLRGPPYEQYF
TRBJ2-7	-	TRBV10-3	few	TGTGCCATCAGTGAGCCGGGAATCCAGAGCTCCTACGAGCAGTACTTC	CAISEPGIQSSYEQYF
TRBJ2-2	-	TRBV9	-	TGTGCCAGCAGCGTAGGCCTACCCAACACCGGGGAGCTGTTTTTT	CASSVGLPNTGELFF
TRBJ2-1	-	TRBV6-6	-	TGTGCCAGCAGTCTCGCAGGCTACGATTCCCGAAATGAGCAGTTCTTC	CASSLAGYDSRNEQFF
TRBJ2-1	TRBD2	TRBV27	-	TGTGCCAGCAGTTTATCAGGGCTAGCGGGGGGTTCCTACAATGAGCAGTTCTTC	CASSLSGLAGGSYNEQFF
TRBJ1-2	-	TRBV28	-	TGTGCCAGCAGTTTTATGGGGGGGGTTACCTATGGCTACACCTTC	CASSFMGGVTYGYTF
TRBJ2-6	-	TRBV5-4	-	TGTGCCAGCAGCTTGCCGGGCTCTGGGGCCAACGTCCTGACTTTC	CASSLPGSGANVLTF
TRBJ1-5	-	TRBV10-3	once	TGTGCCATCAGTGAAGAGGATTCCAATCAGCCCCAGCATTTT	CAISEEDSNQPQHF
TRBJ2-3	TRBD1	TRBV7-2	-	TGTGCCAGCGGACAGGGCTCCTCCCAGGGCACAGATACGCAGTATTTT	CASGQGSSQGTDTQYF
TRBJ2-3	TRBD2	TRBV10-3	-	TGTGCCATCAGGACGGGACTAGCAACAGATACGCAGTATTTT	CAIRTGLATDTQYF
TRBJ1-2	TRBD1	TRBV4-1	-	TGCGCCAGCAGCCAACCCCCGGGACAGAGTCTTCCTAACTATGGCTACACCTTC	CASSQPPGQSLPNYGYTF
TRBJ2-2	TRBD2	TRBV5-4	many	TGTGCCAGCAGCTTCCTAGCGGGGGGGCCCACCGGGGAGCTGTTTTTT	CASSFLAGGPTGELFF
TRBJ1-1	-	TRBV7-9	-	TGTGCCAGCAGCCTAGACTTAGCGGGGAACACTGAAGCTTTCTTT	CASSLDLAGNTEAFF
TRBJ1-6	TRBD1	TRBV5-6	-	TGTGCCAGCAGCCCGGGGACAGAGAATTCACCCCTCCACTTT	CASSPGTENSPLHF
TRBJ1-1	-	TRBV4-1	few	TGCGCCAGCAGCCAGAACAGGGCGACTGAAGCTTTCTTT	CASSQNRATEAFF
TRBJ2-7	TRBD1	TRBV29-1	-	TGCAGCGTTGTCTCGGAACAGGGGGTCTACGAGCAGTACTTC	CSVVSEQGVYEQYF
TRBJ1-5	-	TRBV5-8	-	TGTGCCAGCAGCTTAGGGCAGTTCAATCAGCCCCAGCATTTT	CASSLGQFNQPQHF
TRBJ1-1	-	TRBV4-3	-	TGCGCCAGCAGCCAAGAAATAGGCGAAACTGAAGCTTTCTTT	CASSQEIGETEAFF
TRBJ2-3	-	TRBV12-3/TRBV12-4	-	TGTGCCAGCAGTTCAGATTCGGGTCTGTTCCTTTTT	CASSSDSGLFLF
TRBJ2-4	-	TRBV10-3	-	TGTGCCATCAGTGAAGGAGGGGGGGAGACCAAAAACATTCAGTACTTC	CAISEGGGETKNIQYF
TRBJ1-6	TRBD1	TRBV5-6	-	TGTGCCAGCAGCGCGTGGACAGGCCCCTCACCCCTCCACTTT	CASSAWTGPSPLHF
TRBJ1-2	-	TRBV28	-	TGTGCCAGTGACACCGGGACACCTTCCAACTATGGCTACACCTTC	CASDTGTPSNYGYTF
TRBJ1-2	-	TRBV10-3	few	TGTGCCATCAGTGACAGGGGAGAAGGCTACACCTTC	CAISDRGEGYTF
TRBJ2-6	-	TRBV10-3	-	TGTGCCATCACGCCAGGGCTCTCTGGGGCCAACGTCCTGACTTTC	CAITPGLSGANVLTF
TRBJ2-1	-	TRBV28	-	TGTGCCAGCAGTTTAAATTCCGGGAGCTCCTACAATGAGCAGTTCTTC	CASSLNSGSSYNEQFF
TRBJ2-3	-	TRBV6-2/TRBV6-3	once	TGTGCCAGCAGTTATCGACTAGTGCAGGCAGATACGCAGTATTTT	CASSYRLVQADTQYF
TRBJ2-1	-	TRBV4-3	-	TGCGCCAGCAGCCAAGCGGGGGCGCTCTACAATGAGCAGTTCTTC	CASSQAGALYNEQFF
TRBJ1-3	TRBD1	TRBV4-2	-	TGTGCCAGCAGCCAAGATCCCACAGGGGTCGCTGGAAACACCATATATTTT	CASSQDPTGVAGNTIYF